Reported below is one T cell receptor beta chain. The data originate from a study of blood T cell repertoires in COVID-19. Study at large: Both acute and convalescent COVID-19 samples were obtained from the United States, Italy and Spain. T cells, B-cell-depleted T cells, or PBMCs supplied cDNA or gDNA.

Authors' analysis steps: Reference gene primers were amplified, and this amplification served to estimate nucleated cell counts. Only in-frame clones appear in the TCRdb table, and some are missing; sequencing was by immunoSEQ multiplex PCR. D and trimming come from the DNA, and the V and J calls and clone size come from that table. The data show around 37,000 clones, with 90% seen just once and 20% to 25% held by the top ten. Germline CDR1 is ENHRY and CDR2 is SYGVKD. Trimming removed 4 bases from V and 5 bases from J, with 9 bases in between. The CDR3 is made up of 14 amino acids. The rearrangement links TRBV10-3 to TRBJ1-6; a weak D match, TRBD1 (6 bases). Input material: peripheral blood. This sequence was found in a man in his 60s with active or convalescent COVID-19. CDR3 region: CAISVRGDNSPLHF. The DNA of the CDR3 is TGTGCCATCAGTGTCAGGGGTGATAATTCACCCCTCCACTTT.